In its sample, the clone carrying this T cell receptor (beta chain) was seen many times. Naive CD8 T cells underwent sorting with the CD8+CD4-CCR7+CD45RA+ definition. MiXCR, applied by TCRdb to the PCR reads, yields one record per CDR3 protein. The sample has approximately 500,000 distinct CDR3 sequences, around a fifth seen once. This sample was taken from a study of molecular identifiers for immune sequencing clone quantification. Germline values: CDR1 MNHEY, CDR2 SVGEGT. With 4 bases removed from V and 0 bases from J, the gap between germline ends came to 12 bases. The CDR3 length is 15 residues. Sequenced sample: naive CD8+ T cells from blood, with Jurkat cell RNA spiked in. The subset: FACS-sorted CD8+CD4-CCR7+CD45RA+ naive T cells. The chain is built from TRBV6-2 or TRBV6-3 and TRBJ2-5, with unresolved D. This TCR came from a human donor in good health. Some libraries in this study had Jurkat cell RNA spiked in. For the CDR3, the DNA is TGTGCCAGCAGTTCCTTAGGAGAATACCAAGAGACCCAGTACTTC. Protein: CASSSLGEYQETQYF.